This T cell receptor (beta chain) was captured in a study of Ad26.COV2.S vaccination and SARS-CoV-2 variants. Study background: Vaccine-arm donor from the placebo-controlled COV1001 Ad26.COV2.S trial.

Using immunoSEQ multiplex PCR, the repertoire was profiled, and TCRdb retains in-frame clones only, with some absent. The data contain fewer than 400,000 clones, roughly nine tenths of them singletons. The CDR3 spans 14 residues. The germline V gene encodes CDR1 MGHRA and CDR2 YSYEKL. The ends were cut back, 1 base at V and 5 bases at J, with 8 bases in the middle. The treatment: roughly 20 received Ad26.COV2.S at low or high dose, single or two shots; 5 received placebo; per-sample allocation not given. The investigators took samples on day 63 after the first vaccine or placebo injection. The source was peripheral blood, collected in a trial of Ad26.COV2.S vaccine versus placebo. V and J are TRBV4-1 and TRBJ1-4; D is unresolved. This receptor was identified in a person between 18 and 65 years old who received the Ad26.COV2.S COVID-19 vaccine or a placebo. The CDR3 is CASSQAVENEKLFF. The CDR3 DNA follows: TGCGCCAGCAGCCAAGCCGTCGAGAATGAAAAACTGTTTTTT.